A single sample is the source of the 14 T cell receptor beta chains below, sequenced in a study of technical replicates of blood from several donors. Here immunoSEQ multiplex PCR was the method, and the copy in TCRdb shows in-frame clones only, minus some. The table lists some 70,000 clones, around 94% of them singletons, with about 0.4% in the top ten. The material sequenced was T cells isolated from PBMCs. The receptor source for this set is a human donor in good health.

The chain has TRBV30 and TRBJ2-5; D is uncertain. Germline CDR1 and CDR2: GTSNPN and SVGIG (reference sequence). The CDR3 is made up of 13 amino acids. V lost 2 bases and J lost 7, with 14 bases in between. The CDR3 nucleotides are TGTGCCTGGAGTATTGGGCGATTAGTGACCCAGTACTTC. It encodes CAWSIGRLVTQYF.

The rearrangement links TRBV4-1 to TRBJ2-7; TRBD2 might be the D (6 bases). Germline CDR1 is MGHRA and CDR2 is YSYEKL. The CDR3 is 16 residues long. With 0 bases removed from V and 2 bases from J, the gap between germline ends came to 14 bases. CDR3 sequence: CASSQDYGGPAYEQYF. CDR3 in DNA: TGCGCCAGCAGCCAAGATTACGGGGGACCAGCCTACGAGCAGTACTTC.

The chain is built from TRBV5-8 and TRBJ2-1, with 14 bases aligning to TRBD2. The germline gives CDR1 SGHTS, CDR2 YDEGEE. This CDR3 comprises 18 residues. Unmatched junction bases numbered 6, after V lost 0 bases and J lost 4 bases. The CDR3 DNA is TGTGCCAGCAGCTTGGCCTTTGGACTAGCGGGAGGATACAATGAGCAGTTCTTC. It specifies CASSLAFGLAGGYNEQFF.

The CDR3, as DNA: TGTGCCAGCAGTTTAACAGGGGAGAGGGGTCAGCCCCAGCATTTT. Translating it yields CASSLTGERGQPQHF. The rearrangement uses TRBV6-5 and TRBJ1-5, with 7 positions matching TRBD1. The J segment lost 6 bases and the V segment lost 4 bases, leaving 9 bases of the junction unmatched. The CDR3 length is 15 residues. CDR1 is MNHEY, CDR2 SVGAGI, per germline.

CDR3 residues: CASSQQDRGHTEAFF. In DNA form, the CDR3 reads TGTGCCAGCAGCCAGCAAGACAGGGGACACACTGAAGCTTTCTTT. This rearrangement joins TRBV4-2 to TRBJ1-1; 8 nucleotides align to TRBD1. Trimming at V came to 3 bases and at J to 3 bases, leaving 6 bases not matched to a gene. The length of the CDR3 is 15 residues. Germline V gene lookup returns CDR1 LGHNA and CDR2 YNFKEQ.

This clone was found once. The chain couples TRBV5-1 to TRBJ2-5; perhaps TRBD2 as D (5 bases). Germline V gives CDR1 SGHRS, CDR2 YFSETQ. Between the trimmed V and J ends, which lost 4 bases and 2 bases, there was a span of 15 bases. CDR3 size: 15 residues. The CDR3 nucleotides are TGCGCCAGCAGCCGAGGCGGGTCGGTTCAAGAGACCCAGTACTTC. Its translation is CASSRGGSVQETQYF.

The rearrangement links TRBV5-6 to TRBJ1-1; the D gene is possibly TRBD1 (6 bases). The V gene's germline CDR1 is SGHDT and CDR2 YYEEEE. Between the trimmed V and J ends, which lost 2 bases and 3 bases, there was a span of 11 bases. The CDR3 runs to 14 residues. CDR3 nucleotide sequence: TGTGCCAGCAGCTTCCACAGGGTGGACACTGAAGCTTTCTTT. This codes for CASSFHRVDTEAFF.

In its sample, this clone was seen once. J is TRBJ2-7 and V is TRBV4-3, with D tentatively TRBD2 (6 bases). V shed 3 bases and J shed 5 bases, with 17 bases lying between them. Germline V lookup: CDR1 LGHNA, CDR2 YSLEER. CDR3 length equals 15 residues. CDR3 bases: TGCGCCAGCAGCCATGGGGGACTGGCTCTCGACGAGCAGTACTTC. It codes for CASSHGGLALDEQYF.

This chain connects TRBV27 to TRBJ2-2; a possible D gene is TRBD2 (6 bases). Trimming removed 4 bases at V and 1 base at J, with 10 bases between. This CDR3 spans 15 amino acids. Germline CDR1 and CDR2: MNHEY and SMNVEV (reference sequence). This chain's CDR3 is CASSYRDWNTGELFF. The CDR3, as DNA: TGTGCCAGCAGTTACCGGGACTGGAACACCGGGGAGCTGTTTTTT.

The gene calls are TRBV4-1 and TRBJ2-1, with D perhaps matching TRBD2 (5 bases). CDR1 and CDR2 from the germline V gene are MGHRA and YSYEKL. CDR3 length: 15 amino acids. V gave up 0 bases and J gave up 6 bases, with 12 bases separating them. The CDR3 coding sequence is TGCGCCAGCAGCCAAGAATTGGGGAGATCCAATGAGCAGTTCTTC. Translation gives CASSQELGRSNEQFF.

In its sample, this clone was seen once. The rearrangement links TRBV27 to TRBJ2-5; maybe TRBD2 (5 bases). The CDR3 contains 13 residues. Trimming cost V 7 bases and J 5 bases, with 14 bases left between them. Germline loops: CDR1 MNHEY, CDR2 SMNVEV (reference sequence). DNA of the CDR3: TGTGCCAGCAAGGTGAAGGGCGGGGAGACCCAGTACTTC. Its protein is CASKVKGGETQYF.

V is TRBV25-1 and J is TRBJ1-2; the D is unclear. This CDR3 has 14 residues. Germline V gene lookup returns CDR1 MGHDK and CDR2 SYGVNS. V lost 1 base, J lost 5 bases, and 11 bases lay in between. The chain's CDR3 is CASSEWRGEYGYTF. In nucleotides, the CDR3 is TGTGCCAGCAGTGAATGGCGGGGAGAGTATGGCTACACCTTC.

The chain links TRBV5-1 to TRBJ2-3; 8 bases are a match to TRBD2. The CDR3 extends over 16 amino acids. Trimming at V came to 3 bases and at J to 0 bases, leaving 6 bases not matched to a gene. Germline CDR1 and CDR2: SGHRS and YFSETQ. The CDR3: CASSSLASGSTDTQYF. The DNA for the CDR3 is TGCGCCAGCAGCTCGCTGGCTAGCGGGAGCACAGATACGCAGTATTTT. Based on the CDR3 plus reference TRBV5-1 and TRBJ2-3, the full variable domain is KAGVTQTPRYLIKTRGQQVTLSCSPISGHRSVSWYQQTPGQGLQFLFEYFSETQRNKGNFPGRFSGRQFSNSRSEMNVSTLELGDSALYLCASSSLASGSTDTQYFGPGTRLTVL.

V gene TRBV9 combines with J gene TRBJ2-2; 11 bases are shared with TRBD2. Unmatched junction bases numbered 3, after V lost 7 bases and J lost 4 bases. The CDR3 extends over 14 amino acids. In germline, CDR1 is SGDLS, CDR2 YYNGEE. The CDR3 DNA follows: TGTGCCAGCGGGACTAGCGGAAGCACCGGGGAGCTGTTTTTT. Amino acids: CASGTSGSTGELFF.